The rows below give T cell receptor beta chains drawn from one sample of a study of shared clonotypes between healthy human individuals. Profiling relied on immunoSEQ multiplex PCR, and the TCRdb table lists in-frame clones only, not all of them. The table lists tens of thousands of clones, 50% to 70% of them singletons. The specimen was memory CD8+ T cells sorted from blood. All receptors derive from a man between 25 and 39 years old in good health. The CDR3 runs from the conserved cysteine through the conserved F or W. The order of the fields is clone size, J gene, D gene, V gene, CDR3 DNA, CDR3 protein. The D gene is left open where the match is weak. Size is stated for part of the rows, as once, few or many counts, or as a class when the clone is expanded.

abundance: -; j_gene: TRBJ2-7; d_gene: TRBD1; v_gene: TRBV29-1; CDR3nt: TGCAGCGGGAGAGGGACAGGGGGTTTCGACGAGCAGTACTTC; CDR3aa: CSGRGTGGFDEQYF
abundance: -; j_gene: TRBJ1-1; d_gene: -; v_gene: TRBV7-9; CDR3nt: TGTGCCAGCAGCTTTAGGGGGGGTGAAGCTTTCTTT; CDR3aa: CASSFRGGEAFF
abundance: few; j_gene: TRBJ2-7; d_gene: TRBD1; v_gene: TRBV2; CDR3nt: TGTGCCAGCAGTTTTCCCCGGGACAGGGGATCCTACGAGCAGTACTTC; CDR3aa: CASSFPRDRGSYEQYF
abundance: -; j_gene: TRBJ2-1; d_gene: TRBD2; v_gene: TRBV9; CDR3nt: TGTGCCAGCAGCGGGCCGGGAGGCAACAATGAGCAGTTCTTC; CDR3aa: CASSGPGGNNEQFF
abundance: few; j_gene: TRBJ1-1; d_gene: -; v_gene: TRBV16; CDR3nt: TGTGCCAGCAGCCAAACTACAGCGAACACTGAAGCTTTCTTT; CDR3aa: CASSQTTANTEAFF
abundance: -; j_gene: TRBJ2-1; d_gene: TRBD2; v_gene: TRBV5-1; CDR3nt: TGCGCCAGCAGCTTGGTTATCCTAGCGGGGGGGAGCTCCTACAATGAGCAGTTCTTC; CDR3aa: CASSLVILAGGSSYNEQFF
abundance: medium-sized; j_gene: TRBJ2-2; d_gene: -; v_gene: TRBV27; CDR3nt: TGTGCCAGCAGACCAGGGACAAGCATCACCGGGGAGCTGTTTTTT; CDR3aa: CASRPGTSITGELFF
abundance: many; j_gene: TRBJ2-2; d_gene: -; v_gene: TRBV6-5; CDR3nt: TGTGCCAGCAGTCGACAGACCGGGGAGCTGTTTTTT; CDR3aa: CASSRQTGELFF
abundance: -; j_gene: TRBJ2-6; d_gene: -; v_gene: TRBV6-4; CDR3nt: TGTGCCAGCAGTGGCGGCTCTGGGGCCAACGTCCTGACTTTC; CDR3aa: CASSGGSGANVLTF
abundance: -; j_gene: TRBJ2-5; d_gene: TRBD2; v_gene: TRBV14; CDR3nt: TGTGCCAGCAGCCAAGGGGCAACTAGCGGCCAAGAGACCCAGTACTTC; CDR3aa: CASSQGATSGQETQYF
abundance: -; j_gene: TRBJ2-7; d_gene: -; v_gene: TRBV2; CDR3nt: TGTGCCAGCAGTGCAGGGTCCTCGTTTTACGAGCAGTACTTC; CDR3aa: CASSAGSSFYEQYF
abundance: -; j_gene: TRBJ2-7; d_gene: -; v_gene: TRBV28; CDR3nt: TGTGCCAGCAGTTTACTAGGCGGGATTTCCCCCTACGAGCAGTACTTC; CDR3aa: CASSLLGGISPYEQYF
abundance: -; j_gene: TRBJ2-3; d_gene: -; v_gene: TRBV4-1; CDR3nt: TGCGCCAGCACCGTACCCGATACAGATACGCAGTATTTT; CDR3aa: CASTVPDTDTQYF
abundance: few; j_gene: TRBJ2-5; d_gene: -; v_gene: TRBV6-1; CDR3nt: TGTGCCAGCAGTGAAGAGGTGGGGAAAGAGACCCAGTACTTC; CDR3aa: CASSEEVGKETQYF
abundance: -; j_gene: TRBJ2-7; d_gene: -; v_gene: TRBV7-2; CDR3nt: TGTGCCAGCAGCTCCAGGATAGCGGTCTCCTACGAGCAGTACTTC; CDR3aa: CASSSRIAVSYEQYF
abundance: -; j_gene: TRBJ2-2; d_gene: -; v_gene: TRBV20-1; CDR3nt: TGCAGTGCTGAGTACACCGGGGAGCTGTTTTTT; CDR3aa: CSAEYTGELFF
abundance: -; j_gene: TRBJ2-3; d_gene: -; v_gene: TRBV18; CDR3nt: TGTGCCAGCTCACCTGTGAGGCCTGGCCCCACAGATACGCAGTATTTT; CDR3aa: CASSPVRPGPTDTQYF
abundance: -; j_gene: TRBJ2-7; d_gene: -; v_gene: TRBV18; CDR3nt: TGTGCCAGCTCAGGAACCGAAGCGGCTACCTACGAGCAGTACTTC; CDR3aa: CASSGTEAATYEQYF
abundance: -; j_gene: TRBJ2-7; d_gene: -; v_gene: TRBV6-1; CDR3nt: TGTGCCAGCAAACGGGCAGGTTACGAGCAGTACTTC; CDR3aa: CASKRAGYEQYF
abundance: -; j_gene: TRBJ2-2; d_gene: -; v_gene: TRBV4-3; CDR3nt: TGCGCCAGCAGCCCGCGGACATGGACCGGGAACACCGGGGAGCTGTTTTTT; CDR3aa: CASSPRTWTGNTGELFF
abundance: -; j_gene: TRBJ2-7; d_gene: TRBD2; v_gene: TRBV5-5; CDR3nt: TGTGCCAGCAGCTTGGTTACGGGAGGACTAGCGGGAGACTACGAGCAGTACTTC; CDR3aa: CASSLVTGGLAGDYEQYF
abundance: -; j_gene: TRBJ2-3; d_gene: TRBD2; v_gene: TRBV4-3; CDR3nt: TGCGCCAGCAGCCAGGCGGGAGCCCCAGATACGCAGTATTTT; CDR3aa: CASSQAGAPDTQYF
abundance: -; j_gene: TRBJ2-7; d_gene: TRBD1; v_gene: TRBV25-1; CDR3nt: TGTGCCAGCAGCAAGGGGGCGAACGAGCAGTACTTC; CDR3aa: CASSKGANEQYF
abundance: few; j_gene: TRBJ1-4; d_gene: -; v_gene: TRBV29-1; CDR3nt: TGCAGCGCCAACACAGCTGGAAAACTGTTTTTT; CDR3aa: CSANTAGKLFF
abundance: few; j_gene: TRBJ1-1; d_gene: -; v_gene: TRBV6-1; CDR3nt: TGTGCCAGCAGTGGTTCGTTAGGCACTGAAGCTTTCTTT; CDR3aa: CASSGSLGTEAFF
abundance: -; j_gene: TRBJ2-3; d_gene: -; v_gene: TRBV9; CDR3nt: TGTGCCAGCAGCGTAGAGGGGGGAGGGCCTAGCACAGATACGCAGTATTTT; CDR3aa: CASSVEGGGPSTDTQYF
abundance: -; j_gene: TRBJ2-7; d_gene: TRBD1; v_gene: TRBV5-5; CDR3nt: TGTGCCAGCAGCGGAGGGACAGGCGTAATAGCCTACGAGCAGTACTTC; CDR3aa: CASSGGTGVIAYEQYF
abundance: -; j_gene: TRBJ2-7; d_gene: TRBD2; v_gene: TRBV19; CDR3nt: TGTGCCAGTACCAGGACTAGCGGGAGTAGGTACGAGCAGTACTTC; CDR3aa: CASTRTSGSRYEQYF
abundance: -; j_gene: TRBJ2-1; d_gene: -; v_gene: TRBV7-1; CDR3nt: TGTGCCAGCAGCTTAAATAGGCATGGAGGTGAGCAGTTCTTC; CDR3aa: CASSLNRHGGEQFF
abundance: few; j_gene: TRBJ2-1; d_gene: -; v_gene: TRBV13; CDR3nt: TGTGCCAGCAGCTTAACTCAGGGTAACTACAATGAGCAGTTCTTC; CDR3aa: CASSLTQGNYNEQFF
abundance: many; j_gene: TRBJ2-3; d_gene: TRBD1; v_gene: TRBV6-1; CDR3nt: TGTGCCAGCAGTGAAGGGACAGGGGGCGCAGATACGCAGTATTTT; CDR3aa: CASSEGTGGADTQYF
abundance: -; j_gene: TRBJ2-1; d_gene: -; v_gene: TRBV20-1; CDR3nt: TGCAGTGCAGCTTCGGGGCCAAGAGAGTTCTTC; CDR3aa: CSAASGPREFF
abundance: -; j_gene: TRBJ2-7; d_gene: -; v_gene: TRBV10-2; CDR3nt: TGCGCCAGCAGTGAGTCGGGACTGATCTCCTACGAGCAGTACTTC; CDR3aa: CASSESGLISYEQYF
abundance: -; j_gene: TRBJ2-7; d_gene: -; v_gene: TRBV7-2; CDR3nt: TGTGCCAGCAGCTTAGCGCTTGGAGGGAGCTCCTACGAGCAGTACTTC; CDR3aa: CASSLALGGSSYEQYF
abundance: -; j_gene: TRBJ2-5; d_gene: TRBD2; v_gene: TRBV11-2; CDR3nt: TGTGCCAGCAGCTCTCTAGCGGAGGAGAGCGAGACCCAGTACTTC; CDR3aa: CASSSLAEESETQYF
abundance: -; j_gene: TRBJ2-7; d_gene: -; v_gene: TRBV28; CDR3nt: TGTGCCAGCAGCCAGGGAGGTTTTTACGAGCAGTACTTC; CDR3aa: CASSQGGFYEQYF
abundance: -; j_gene: TRBJ2-7; d_gene: -; v_gene: TRBV27; CDR3nt: TGTGCCAGCATGGGTGGAGCCTCCTACGAGCAGTACTTC; CDR3aa: CASMGGASYEQYF
abundance: -; j_gene: TRBJ1-1; d_gene: TRBD1; v_gene: TRBV7-6; CDR3nt: TGTGCCAGCAGCCCGATCACAGGGGTGAACACTGAAGCTTTCTTT; CDR3aa: CASSPITGVNTEAFF
abundance: -; j_gene: TRBJ1-1; d_gene: -; v_gene: TRBV6-4; CDR3nt: TGTGCCAGCAGTGAGACAGAAAACACTGAAGCTTTCTTT; CDR3aa: CASSETENTEAFF
abundance: -; j_gene: TRBJ2-1; d_gene: TRBD1; v_gene: TRBV7-2; CDR3nt: TGTGCCAGCAGCCTAGACAGGGGGTACGACAATGAGCAGTTCTTC; CDR3aa: CASSLDRGYDNEQFF
abundance: -; j_gene: TRBJ1-1; d_gene: -; v_gene: TRBV7-9; CDR3nt: TGTGCCAGCAGCTTTAGAAACCGGAACACTGAAGCTTTCTTT; CDR3aa: CASSFRNRNTEAFF
abundance: -; j_gene: TRBJ1-2; d_gene: -; v_gene: TRBV20-1; CDR3nt: TGCCGGACAGCTAGGAACTATGGCTACACCTTC; CDR3aa: CRTARNYGYTF
abundance: -; j_gene: TRBJ2-1; d_gene: TRBD2; v_gene: TRBV4-3; CDR3nt: TGCGCCAGCAGCCGACTAGCGGATAACAATGAGCAGTTCTTC; CDR3aa: CASSRLADNNEQFF
abundance: few; j_gene: TRBJ2-1; d_gene: TRBD2; v_gene: TRBV6-5; CDR3nt: TGTGCCAGCAGTTACCAGGGACTAGTCATGAATGAGCAGTTCTTC; CDR3aa: CASSYQGLVMNEQFF
abundance: -; j_gene: TRBJ2-5; d_gene: -; v_gene: TRBV6-4; CDR3nt: TGTGCCAGCACCGATCTGGGAGGTGGGGGATTTCAAGAGACCCAGTACTTC; CDR3aa: CASTDLGGGGFQETQYF
abundance: -; j_gene: TRBJ2-7; d_gene: TRBD1; v_gene: TRBV5-4; CDR3nt: TGTGCCAGCAGCTTGAACAGGGGTAACCACGAGCAGTACTTC; CDR3aa: CASSLNRGNHEQYF
abundance: -; j_gene: TRBJ2-1; d_gene: -; v_gene: TRBV7-9; CDR3nt: TGTGCCAGCAGCTTCTCGACTCAGAGCTCCTACAATGAGCAGTTCTTC; CDR3aa: CASSFSTQSSYNEQFF
abundance: few; j_gene: TRBJ2-1; d_gene: -; v_gene: TRBV12-2; CDR3nt: TGTGCAAGTCGCTTAGCGCATATTAGCGGGTTCTCCTACAATGAGCAGTTCTTC; CDR3aa: CASRLAHISGFSYNEQFF
abundance: few; j_gene: TRBJ1-1; d_gene: -; v_gene: TRBV6-1; CDR3nt: TGTGCCACTGATAGGGGGAACGAAGGAACTGAAGCTTTCTTT; CDR3aa: CATDRGNEGTEAFF
abundance: -; j_gene: TRBJ2-5; d_gene: TRBD2; v_gene: TRBV6-6; CDR3nt: TGTGCCAGCAGGAGGGTAGCGGGAGGGGGAGAGACCCAGTACTTC; CDR3aa: CASRRVAGGGETQYF
abundance: -; j_gene: TRBJ2-3; d_gene: -; v_gene: TRBV9; CDR3nt: TGTGCCAGCAGCGGCCCCACAGATACGCAGTATTTT; CDR3aa: CASSGPTDTQYF